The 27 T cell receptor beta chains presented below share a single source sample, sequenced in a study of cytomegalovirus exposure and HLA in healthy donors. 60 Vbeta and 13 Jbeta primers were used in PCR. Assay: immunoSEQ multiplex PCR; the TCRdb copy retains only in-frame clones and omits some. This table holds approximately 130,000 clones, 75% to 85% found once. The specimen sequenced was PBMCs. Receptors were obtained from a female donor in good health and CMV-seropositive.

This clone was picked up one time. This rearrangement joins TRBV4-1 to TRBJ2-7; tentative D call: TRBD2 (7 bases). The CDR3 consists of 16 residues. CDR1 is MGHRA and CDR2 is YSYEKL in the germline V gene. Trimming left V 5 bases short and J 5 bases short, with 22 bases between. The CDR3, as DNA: TGCGCCAGCAGCATAGGGGGGGGACGGACCCGGGACGAGCAGTACTTC. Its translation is CASSIGGGRTRDEQYF.

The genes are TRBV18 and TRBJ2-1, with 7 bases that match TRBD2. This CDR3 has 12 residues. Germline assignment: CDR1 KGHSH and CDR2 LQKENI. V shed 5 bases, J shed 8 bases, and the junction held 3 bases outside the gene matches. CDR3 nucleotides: TGTGCCAGCTCAGGACTAGTTTATGAGCAGTTCTTC. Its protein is CASSGLVYEQFF.

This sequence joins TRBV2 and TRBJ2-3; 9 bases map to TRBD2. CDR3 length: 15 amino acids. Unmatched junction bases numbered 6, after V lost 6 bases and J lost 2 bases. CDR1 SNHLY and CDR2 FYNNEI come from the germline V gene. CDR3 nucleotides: TGTGCCAGCAGATTGGGCGGGGGGGTCACAGATACGCAGTATTTT. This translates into CASRLGGGVTDTQYF.

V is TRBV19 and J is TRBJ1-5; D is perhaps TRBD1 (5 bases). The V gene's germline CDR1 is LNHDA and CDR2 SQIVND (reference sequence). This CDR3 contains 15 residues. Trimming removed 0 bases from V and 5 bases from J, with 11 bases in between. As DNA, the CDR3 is TGTGCCAGTAGTATAGAGGGGCAGGCACATCAGCCCCAGCATTTT. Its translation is CASSIEGQAHQPQHF.

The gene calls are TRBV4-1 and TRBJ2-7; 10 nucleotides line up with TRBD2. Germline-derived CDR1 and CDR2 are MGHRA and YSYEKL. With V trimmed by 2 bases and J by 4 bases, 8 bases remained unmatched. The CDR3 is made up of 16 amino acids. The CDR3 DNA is TGCGCCAGCAGCCAACAAAAAGCGGGAGGGAAGTACGAGCAGTACTTC. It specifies CASSQQKAGGKYEQYF.

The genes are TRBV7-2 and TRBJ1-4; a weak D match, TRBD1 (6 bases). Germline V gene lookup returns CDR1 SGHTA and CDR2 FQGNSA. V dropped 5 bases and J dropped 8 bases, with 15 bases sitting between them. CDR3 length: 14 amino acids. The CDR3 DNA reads TGTGCCAGCAGCACTGGCAGGGGTAGGGAAAAACTGTTTTTT. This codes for CASSTGRGREKLFF.

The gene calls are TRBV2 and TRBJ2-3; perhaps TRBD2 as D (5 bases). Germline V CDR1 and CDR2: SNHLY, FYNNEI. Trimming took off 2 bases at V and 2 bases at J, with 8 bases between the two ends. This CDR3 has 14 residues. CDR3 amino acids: CASSERTDTDTQYF. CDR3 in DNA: TGTGCCAGCAGTGAAAGGACTGACACAGATACGCAGTATTTT.

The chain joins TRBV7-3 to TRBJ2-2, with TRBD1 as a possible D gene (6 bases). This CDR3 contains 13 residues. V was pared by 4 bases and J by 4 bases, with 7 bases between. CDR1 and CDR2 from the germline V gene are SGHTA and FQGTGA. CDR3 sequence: CASSSTGTGELFF. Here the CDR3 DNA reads TGTGCCAGCAGCTCGACAGGCACCGGGGAGCTGTTTTTT.

CDR3 in DNA: TGTGCCACCGCGGGGGGGCCATACGAGCAGTACTTC. The encoded protein is CATAGGPYEQYF. The V call is TRBV6-5, the J call TRBJ2-7; 9 nucleotides match TRBD2. This CDR3 region has 12 residues. The germline CDR1 and CDR2 sequences are MNHEY and SVGAGI. J lost 4 bases, V lost 10 bases, and 5 bases had no gene match.

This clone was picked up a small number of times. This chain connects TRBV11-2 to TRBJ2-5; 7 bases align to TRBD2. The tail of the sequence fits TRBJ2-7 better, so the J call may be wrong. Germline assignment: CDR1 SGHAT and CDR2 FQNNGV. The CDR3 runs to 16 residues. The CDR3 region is CASSRPVSGILYEQYF. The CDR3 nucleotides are TGTGCCAGCAGCCGACCGGTCAGCGGGATTCTCTACGAGCAGTACTTC.

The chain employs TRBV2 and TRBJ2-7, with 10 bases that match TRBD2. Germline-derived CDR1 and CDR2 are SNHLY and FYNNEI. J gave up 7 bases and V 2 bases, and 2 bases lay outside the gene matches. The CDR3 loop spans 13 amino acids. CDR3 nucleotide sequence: TGTGCCAGCAGTGAACAACTAGCGGGAGAGCAGTACTTC. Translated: CASSEQLAGEQYF.

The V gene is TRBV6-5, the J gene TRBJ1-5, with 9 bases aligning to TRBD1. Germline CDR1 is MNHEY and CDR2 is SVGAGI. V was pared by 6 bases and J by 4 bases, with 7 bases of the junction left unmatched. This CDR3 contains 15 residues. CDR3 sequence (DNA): TGTGCCAGCAGCCAAAGACAGGGGGGGAATCAGCCCCAGCATTTT. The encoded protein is CASSQRQGGNQPQHF.

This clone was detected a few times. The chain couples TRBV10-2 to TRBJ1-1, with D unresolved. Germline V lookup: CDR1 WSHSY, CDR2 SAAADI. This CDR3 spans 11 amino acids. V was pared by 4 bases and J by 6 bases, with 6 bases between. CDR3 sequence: CASSAGSEAFF. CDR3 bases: TGCGCCAGCAGTGCAGGATCTGAAGCTTTCTTT.

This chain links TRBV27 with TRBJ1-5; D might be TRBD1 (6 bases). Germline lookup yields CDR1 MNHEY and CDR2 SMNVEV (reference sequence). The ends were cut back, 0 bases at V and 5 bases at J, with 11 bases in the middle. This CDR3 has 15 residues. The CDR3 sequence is CASSLSTQGHQPQHF. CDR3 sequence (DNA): TGTGCCAGCAGTTTATCGACACAGGGCCATCAGCCCCAGCATTTT.

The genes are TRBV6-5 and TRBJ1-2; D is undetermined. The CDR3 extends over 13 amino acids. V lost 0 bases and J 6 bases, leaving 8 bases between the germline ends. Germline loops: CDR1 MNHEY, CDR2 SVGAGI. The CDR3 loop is CASSYSPPNGYTF. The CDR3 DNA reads TGTGCCAGCAGTTACTCGCCTCCTAATGGCTACACCTTC.

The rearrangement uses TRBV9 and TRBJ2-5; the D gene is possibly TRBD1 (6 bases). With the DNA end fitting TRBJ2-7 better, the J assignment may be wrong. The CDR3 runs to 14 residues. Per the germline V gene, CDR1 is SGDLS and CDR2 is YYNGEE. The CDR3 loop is CASSVEGDLYEQYF. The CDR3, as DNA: TGTGCCAGCAGCGTAGAGGGGGATTTGTACGAGCAGTACTTC.

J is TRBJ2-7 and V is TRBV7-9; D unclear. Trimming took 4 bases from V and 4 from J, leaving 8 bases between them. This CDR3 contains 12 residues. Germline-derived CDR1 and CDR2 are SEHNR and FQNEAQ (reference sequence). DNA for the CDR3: TGTGCCAGCAGCTCGCTAGGTTACGAGCAGTACTTC. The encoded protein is CASSSLGYEQYF.

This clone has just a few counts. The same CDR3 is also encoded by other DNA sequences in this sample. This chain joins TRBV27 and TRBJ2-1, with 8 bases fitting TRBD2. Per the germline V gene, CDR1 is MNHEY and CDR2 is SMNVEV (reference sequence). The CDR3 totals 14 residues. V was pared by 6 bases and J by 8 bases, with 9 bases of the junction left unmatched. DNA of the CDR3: TGTGCCAGCAGCCCCGGGGGGGCGAGCCATGAGCAGTTCTTC. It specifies CASSPGGASHEQFF.

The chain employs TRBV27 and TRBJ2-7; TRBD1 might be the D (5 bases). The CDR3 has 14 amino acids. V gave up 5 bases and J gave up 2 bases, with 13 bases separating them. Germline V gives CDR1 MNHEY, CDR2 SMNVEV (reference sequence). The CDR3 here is CASSPPTEPYEQYF. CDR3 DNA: TGTGCCAGCAGTCCGCCGACAGAACCCTACGAGCAGTACTTC.

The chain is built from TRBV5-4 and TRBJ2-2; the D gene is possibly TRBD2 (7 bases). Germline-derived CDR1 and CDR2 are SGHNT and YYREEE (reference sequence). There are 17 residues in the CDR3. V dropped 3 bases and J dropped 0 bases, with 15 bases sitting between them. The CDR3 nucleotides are TGTGCCAGCAGCTGGGGGGGCGGACCCGCGAACACCGGGGAGCTGTTTTTT. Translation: CASSWGGGPANTGELFF.

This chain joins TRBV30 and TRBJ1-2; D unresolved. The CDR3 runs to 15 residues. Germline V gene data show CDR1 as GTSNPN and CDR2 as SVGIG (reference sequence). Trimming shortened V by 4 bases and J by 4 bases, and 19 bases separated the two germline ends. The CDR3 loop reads CAWKLGAGASYGYTF. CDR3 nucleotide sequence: TGTGCCTGGAAATTGGGAGCAGGAGCTTCCTATGGCTACACCTTC.

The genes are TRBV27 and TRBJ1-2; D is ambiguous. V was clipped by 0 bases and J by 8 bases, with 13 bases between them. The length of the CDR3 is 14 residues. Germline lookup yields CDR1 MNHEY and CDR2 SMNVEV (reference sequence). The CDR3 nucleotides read TGTGCCAGCAGTTTATCACCTCCTAGCCTCGGCTACACCTTC. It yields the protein CASSLSPPSLGYTF.

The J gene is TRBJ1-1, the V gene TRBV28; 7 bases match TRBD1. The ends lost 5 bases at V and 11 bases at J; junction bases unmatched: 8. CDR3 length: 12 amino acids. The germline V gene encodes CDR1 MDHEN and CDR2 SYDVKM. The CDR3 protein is CASSTETGWAFF. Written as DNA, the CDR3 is TGTGCCAGCAGTACAGAGACAGGGTGGGCTTTCTTT.

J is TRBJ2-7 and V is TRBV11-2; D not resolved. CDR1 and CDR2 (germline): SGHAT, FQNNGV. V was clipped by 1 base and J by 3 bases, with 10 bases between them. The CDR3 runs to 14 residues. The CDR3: CASSLVGPDYEQYF. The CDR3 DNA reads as TGTGCCAGCAGCTTAGTCGGTCCCGACTACGAGCAGTACTTC.

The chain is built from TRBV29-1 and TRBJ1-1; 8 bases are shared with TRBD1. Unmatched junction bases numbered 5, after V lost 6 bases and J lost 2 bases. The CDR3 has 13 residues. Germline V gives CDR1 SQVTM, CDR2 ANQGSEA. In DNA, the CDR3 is TGCAGCGTAACAGGGGGGATCAACACTGAAGCTTTCTTT. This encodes CSVTGGINTEAFF.

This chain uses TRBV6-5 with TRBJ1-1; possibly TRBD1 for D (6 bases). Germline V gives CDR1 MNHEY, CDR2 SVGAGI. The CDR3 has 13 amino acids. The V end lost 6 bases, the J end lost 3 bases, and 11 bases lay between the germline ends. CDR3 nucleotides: TGTGCCAGCAGGCTACAGGGTTACACTGAAGCTTTCTTT. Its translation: CASRLQGYTEAFF.

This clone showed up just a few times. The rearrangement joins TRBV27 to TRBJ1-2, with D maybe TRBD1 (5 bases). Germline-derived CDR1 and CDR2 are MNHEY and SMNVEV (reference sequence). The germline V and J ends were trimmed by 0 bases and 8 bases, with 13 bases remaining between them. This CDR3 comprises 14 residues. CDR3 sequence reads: CASSLSGFGGGYTF. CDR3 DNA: TGTGCCAGCAGTTTATCCGGCTTCGGGGGGGGCTACACCTTC.